This record concerns one T cell receptor beta chain sequence. The CDR3 has 15 residues. Germline V lookup: CDR1 MNHEY, CDR2 SVGAGI. The V gene end was trimmed by 4 bases and the J gene end by 4 bases; junction bases not matched to a gene: 6. Data came from immunoSEQ multiplex PCR; TCRdb stores just in-frame clones and leaves some out. The table records 200,000 to 250,000 clones, roughly 84% of them present only once. The data derive from a study of blood T cell repertoires in COVID-19. The V and J genes are TRBV6-5 and TRBJ2-3; 9 bases are a match to TRBD1. The clonotype was recovered from a woman older than 75 with acute or convalescent COVID-19. The sequenced sample was peripheral blood. CDR3 nucleotide sequence: TGTGCCAGCAGTTCCGGACAGGGGAGGTCAGATACGCAGTATTTT. Amino acids: CASSSGQGRSDTQYF.